This T cell receptor (beta chain) was identified during a study of blood T cell repertoires in COVID-19. Whole-study context: Spain, Italy and the United States supplied samples that represented acute and convalescent COVID-19. Nucleic acid was either cDNA or gDNA, and it came from T cells, B-cell-depleted T cells, or PBMCs.

Trimming removed 0 bases at V and 9 bases at J, with 9 bases between. This CDR3 has 13 amino acids. Looked up from germline, CDR1 is SGHAT and CDR2 is FQNNGV. Original analysis: From reference gene primer amplification, estimates of nucleated cell counts were derived. Sequencing used immunoSEQ multiplex PCR; TCRdb keeps in-frame clones, though not all of them. Clone size and V and J calls were adopted from that table, with D and trimming inferred from the DNA. The repertoire holds around 54,000 clones, with roughly 79% as singletons. This chain links TRBV11-2 with TRBJ2-1; D is undetermined. Material for sequencing was peripheral blood. This TCR derives from a woman aged 55-70 years with acute or convalescent COVID-19. CDR3 amino acids: CASSLESKSEQFF. In nucleotides, the CDR3 is TGTGCCAGCAGCTTAGAAAGCAAGAGTGAGCAGTTCTTC.